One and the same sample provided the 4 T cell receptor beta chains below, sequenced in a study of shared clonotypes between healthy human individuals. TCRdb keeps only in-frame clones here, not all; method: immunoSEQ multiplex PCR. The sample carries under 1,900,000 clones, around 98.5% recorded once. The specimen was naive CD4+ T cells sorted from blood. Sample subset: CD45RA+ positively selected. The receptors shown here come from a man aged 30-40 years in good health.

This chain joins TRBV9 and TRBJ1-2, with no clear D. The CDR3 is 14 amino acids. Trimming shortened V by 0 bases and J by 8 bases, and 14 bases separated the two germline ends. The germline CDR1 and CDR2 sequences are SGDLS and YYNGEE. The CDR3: CASSVGGPLGGYTF. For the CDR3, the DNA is TGTGCCAGCAGCGTAGGAGGACCGCTTGGGGGCTACACCTTC.

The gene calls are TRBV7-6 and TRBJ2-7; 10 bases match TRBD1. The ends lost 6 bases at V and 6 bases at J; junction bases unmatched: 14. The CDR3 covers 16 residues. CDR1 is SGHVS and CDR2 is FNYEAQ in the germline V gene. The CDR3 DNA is TGTGCCAGCAGATTAAACTCAGGGACAGGGGCAAGCGAGCAGTACTTC. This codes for CASRLNSGTGASEQYF.

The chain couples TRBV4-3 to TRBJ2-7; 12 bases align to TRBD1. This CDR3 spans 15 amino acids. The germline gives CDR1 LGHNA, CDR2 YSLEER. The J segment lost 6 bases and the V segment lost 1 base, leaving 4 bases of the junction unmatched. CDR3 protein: CASSQVRDRGLEQYF. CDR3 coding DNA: TGCGCCAGCAGCCAAGTCCGGGACAGGGGGCTCGAGCAGTACTTC.

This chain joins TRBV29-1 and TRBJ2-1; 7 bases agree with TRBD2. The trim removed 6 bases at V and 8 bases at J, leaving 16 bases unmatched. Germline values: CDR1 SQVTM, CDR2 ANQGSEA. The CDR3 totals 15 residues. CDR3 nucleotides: TGCAGCGTGGGGTATGATTTGGCGGGAGTCGATGAGCAGTTCTTC. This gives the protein CSVGYDLAGVDEQFF.